The entry that follows covers one T cell receptor (beta chain) sequence. The CDR3 runs to 12 residues. The data were taken from a study of T cell changes during pregnancy in multiple sclerosis. This table comes from immunoSEQ multiplex PCR, and its TCRdb copy is limited to in-frame clones, with some not included. The sample has roughly 58,000 clones; 90% to 95% are singletons. This TCR was sampled from a female donor with multiple sclerosis, enrolled in a pregnancy study. The genes are TRBV21-1 and TRBJ2-1; TRBD2 reflects the table's D call only, with no check against the DNA. TRBV21-1 is annotated as a pseudogene. Material: CD8+ T cells from peripheral blood mononuclear cells, obtained in the third trimester of pregnancy. In DNA form, the CDR3 reads TGTGCCAGCGGACTAGCCGCCAATGAGCAGTTCTTC. This translates into CASGLAANEQFF.